The entry below gives a single TCR beta chain sequence along with its context. Its antigen target is currently unknown. No base-level quality is on record; no much larger clone is a single base apart. Preparation of the library involved 5' RACE. Sequenced on an Illumina HiSeq 2000. Template switching introduced a universal primer binding site; the final cDNA contained a unique molecular identifier, enabling accurate counting of TCR cDNA molecules. First-strand cDNA for TCR alpha and beta chains was synthesized from specific primers in the conserved constant-segment region. To control for contamination, every cDNA library carried two barcodes: a SMART-Mk sample barcode plus Illumina barcodes. TruSeq adapter sequences along with Illumina sample barcodes were introduced in two successive PCR steps. The TCR alpha and beta cDNA libraries were sequenced on the Illumina HiSeq platform using custom primers. The authors' analysis ran thus. Raw reads were processed with MiGEC to extract unique molecular identifiers, and MiXCR was used to determine CDR3 positions. For each individual, recombination models were inferred using an EM algorithm with the repgenHMM and IGoR tools. Shared clonotypes were analyzed with the tcR package in R, and sharing was normalized by the product of cloneset sizes. To study raw recombination without the effects of thymic and clonal selection, out-of-frame nonproductive sequences were analyzed. TCRdb trimmed the raw reads at Q25, called clones with MiXCR and kept productive beta chains. When rows share a CDR3 protein, they turn into one entry using the most common DNA and genes. These V and J calls originate from TCRdb's pipeline instead of the authors' own analysis. This sample has 500,000 or so distinct CDR3 sequences in its table, and roughly an eighth of those were observed once. The top ten constitute 0.95% to 1% of the sample.

The data stem from a study of identical twins (dated by TCRdb to about 2016). In the study overall: TCR alpha and beta repertoires from monozygotic twins, unrelated adults of various ages and cord blood were deep-sequenced to test whether fetal clonotypes persist. Replicate twin experiments were performed at different times using different library preparation protocols to rule out contamination. Broad study findings and their caveats: The excess sharing between twins in beta out-of-frame sequences was weaker because fewer shared sequences reduced the signal-to-noise ratio. In monozygotic twins, recombination models systematically underestimated out-of-frame TCR alpha sharing, but the models matched the sharing seen between unrelated individuals. Invariant T cells such as MAIT and iNKT could partly confound zero-insertion analyses, although diverse VJ usage argued against such confounding for most clonotypes. Because the same donors could not be followed over many years, the conclusions depended on cross-sectional statistical analysis. Compared with coincidental sharing between unrelated individuals, an excess of low generation-probability sequences was observed among out-of-frame TCR alpha sequences shared between twins. Fewer insertions were carried by abundant cord blood beta clonotypes; a weaker similar trend was observed in young adult naive repertoires, while no such trend was observed in memory repertoires.

Every donor in the study was a healthy Caucasian. The twin cohort consisted of three pairs of female monozygotic twins, all aged roughly 18 to 29 years. CD4+ and CD8+ T cell populations were isolated with positive isolation kits from Invitrogen. Taken from cysteine to phenylalanine, the CDR3 has 13 residues. The sequence is cut down to CDR3 DNA, 39 bases in frame from base 1. Deletion took 5 bases off V and 2 bases off J, with a span of 10 bases between the germline ends. The germline V gene (reference sequence) gives CDR1 as SGHNT and CDR2 as YYREEE. The data also belong to a second study, concerning yellow fever vaccine responses in identical twins. According to the second study: According to the authors, in identical twins the way T cells responded to vaccination appeared partly convergent and partly personalized. In the study, vaccine-responding T cell clones were precisely tracked in identical twins.

The sequenced material came from CD4+ T cells sorted from blood. The rearranged chain carries TRBV5-4 and TRBJ1-1; the D gene is perhaps TRBD1, on 6 matching bases. This TCR was sampled from a woman aged 18 to 35 in good health. The nucleotides read TGTGCCAGCAGGTGGGACACAAACACTGAAGCTTTCTTT. Translation gives CASRWDTNTEAFF.